One and the same sample provided the 29 T cell receptor beta chains below, sequenced in a study of lymphopenia after photon versus proton radiotherapy. Using immunoSEQ multiplex PCR, the repertoire was profiled, and TCRdb retains in-frame clones only, with some absent. The sample contains about 12,000 clones, 80% to 90% of which appear only once. The sequenced sample was peripheral blood, obtained from a patient treated with proton-based radiotherapy. Source of these receptors: a man aged 55-75 years with pancreatic cancer.

The chain carries TRBV28 and TRBJ2-2; TRBD1 matches at 7 bases. Losses at the gene ends were 5 bases for V and 4 bases for J; bases not matched to a gene: 25. The germline V gene encodes CDR1 MDHEN and CDR2 SYDVKM. The CDR3 spans 21 residues. CDR3 DNA: TGTGCCAGCAGTCCGATACCCCTTCTCGGACAGGTTCCTTCCCTCACCGGGGAGCTGTTTTTT. Residues: CASSPIPLLGQVPSLTGELFF.

This chain connects TRBV6-1 to TRBJ2-5, with D possibly matching TRBD2 (6 bases). V lost 6 bases and J lost 2, with 16 bases in between. This CDR3 has 15 residues. Germline-derived CDR1 and CDR2 are MNHNS and SASEGT. The CDR3 spells CASRAFGLQQETQYF. As DNA, the CDR3 is TGTGCCAGCAGGGCATTCGGACTACAGCAAGAGACCCAGTACTTC.

This chain links TRBV5-1 with TRBJ2-1; tentative D call: TRBD2 (5 bases). CDR3 size: 13 residues. Germline V gene lookup returns CDR1 SGHRS and CDR2 YFSETQ. V lost 7 bases and J 9 bases, leaving 17 bases between the germline ends. The CDR3 coding sequence is TGCGCCAGCGATAAGCTTAGCGTCTGTGAGCAGTTCTTC. Amino acid sequence: CASDKLSVCEQFF. Full variable domain (missing parts from reference TRBV5-1 and TRBJ2-1): KAGVTQTPRYLIKTRGQQVTLSCSPISGHRSVSWYQQTPGQGLQFLFEYFSETQRNKGNFPGRFSGRQFSNSRSEMNVSTLELGDSALYLCASDKLSVCEQFFGPGTRLTVL.

This clone occurred once. This chain joins TRBV28 and TRBJ1-4; TRBD1 matches at 11 bases. Germline CDR1 and CDR2: MDHEN and SYDVKM. The V segment lost 5 bases and the J segment 5 bases; nucleotides outside the gene matches: 7. CDR3 length: 16 residues. CDR3 in amino acids: CASSTHGQGANEKLFF. The CDR3 DNA follows: TGTGCCAGCAGTACTCACGGACAGGGGGCAAATGAAAAACTGTTTTTT.

The chain uses TRBV5-1 and TRBJ2-7; TRBD1 or TRBD2 may be the D gene (6 bases each). CDR1 and CDR2 from the germline V gene are SGHRS and YFSETQ. The germline V and J ends were trimmed by 3 bases and 0 bases, with 16 bases remaining between them. The CDR3 has 16 residues. DNA for the CDR3: TGCGCCAGCAGCTGGGCGTCGGGGGCCGGCTCCTACGAGCAGTACTTC. As protein: CASSWASGAGSYEQYF.

The J gene is TRBJ2-7, the V gene TRBV7-9; 12 bases fit TRBD2. The CDR3 runs 14 residues. Per germline, CDR1 SEHNR and CDR2 FQNEAQ (reference sequence). Trimming at V came to 4 bases and at J to 7 bases, leaving 5 bases not matched to a gene. The CDR3, as DNA: TGTGCCAGCAGCTCCACACTAGCGGGAGGTGAGCAGTACTTC. As protein: CASSSTLAGGEQYF.

The CDR3 nucleotides are TGTGCCAGCAGCCTCGGGCGAGGCTCCTACAATGAGCAGTTCTTC. Translating it yields CASSLGRGSYNEQFF. The V and J genes are TRBV11-3 and TRBJ2-1, with D uncertain. The V gene lost 5 bases and the J gene lost 0 bases, with 11 bases spanning the gap. Germline values: CDR1 SGHNT, CDR2 YENEEA. The CDR3 totals 15 residues.

The rearrangement joins TRBV5-6 to TRBJ1-2; D is uncertain. V was clipped by 4 bases and J by 1 base, with 11 bases between them. Looked up from germline, CDR1 is SGHDT and CDR2 is YYEEEE. The CDR3 is 14 amino acids. The CDR3: CASSLWWGNYGYTF. The CDR3 DNA sequence: TGTGCCAGCAGCCTTTGGTGGGGTAACTATGGCTACACCTTC.

V gene TRBV28 combines with J gene TRBJ2-7, with 7 positions matching TRBD2. The CDR3 extends over 14 amino acids. With 6 bases clipped from V and 2 bases from J, the junction kept 7 bases outside the gene matches. From germline, CDR1 is MDHEN and CDR2 SYDVKM. CDR3 protein: CASSFGRTPYEQYF. In DNA, the CDR3 is TGTGCCAGCAGCTTCGGGAGGACCCCCTACGAGCAGTACTTC.

The CDR3 loop is CASRRQGGTDTQYF. In nucleotides, the CDR3 is TGTGCCAGCAGGAGACAGGGGGGTACAGATACGCAGTATTTT. This chain connects TRBV6-5 to TRBJ2-3, with 9 bases fitting TRBD1. The CDR3 runs to 14 residues. The germline V gene encodes CDR1 MNHEY and CDR2 SVGAGI. With V trimmed by 6 bases and J by 3 bases, 4 bases remained unmatched.

The V call is TRBV7-9, the J call TRBJ1-2; unclear D gene. The CDR3 length is 14 residues. Trimming removed 5 bases at V and 4 bases at J, with 14 bases between. Germline V gene data show CDR1 as SEHNR and CDR2 as FQNEAQ (reference sequence). The CDR3 bases are TGTGCCAGCAGCCCCCACTGGCAGACCTATGGCTACACCTTC. Protein sequence: CASSPHWQTYGYTF.

The J gene is TRBJ2-7, the V gene TRBV5-6; no clear D. CDR3 size: 13 residues. Germline-derived CDR1 and CDR2 are SGHDT and YYEEEE. V lost 0 bases, J lost 6 bases, and 10 bases lay in between. The DNA for the CDR3 is TGTGCCAGCAGCTTGGTTGGGGTTCCCGAGCAGTACTTC. Amino acid sequence: CASSLVGVPEQYF.

The chain carries TRBV27 and TRBJ1-5, with TRBD1 matching 12 bases. The CDR3 loop spans 18 amino acids. The V and J ends lost 3 bases and 0 bases, in that order; junction bases with no gene match: 6. Germline V CDR1 and CDR2: MNHEY, SMNVEV (reference sequence). DNA of the CDR3: TGTGCCAGCAGTTTTTGGGACAGGGGGCTGGATAGCAATCAGCCCCAGCATTTT. It translates to CASSFWDRGLDSNQPQHF.

This rearrangement joins TRBV4-1 to TRBJ1-1, with D possibly being TRBD1 (5 bases). Germline values: CDR1 MGHRA, CDR2 YSYEKL. Trimming stripped 5 bases from V and 1 base from J, with 11 bases between. This CDR3 is built from 14 residues. The CDR3 spells CASSEYGGNTEAFF. The CDR3 coding sequence is TGCGCCAGCAGCGAATACGGGGGGAACACTGAAGCTTTCTTT.

This clone was picked up one time. The V and J genes are TRBV5-1 and TRBJ2-7; 7 bases are a match to TRBD1. This CDR3 is built from 13 residues. CDR1 and CDR2 (germline): SGHRS, YFSETQ. Trimming cost V 5 bases and J 2 bases; bases outside gene matches: 4. The CDR3 sequence: CASRQGLAYEQYF. Here the CDR3 DNA reads TGCGCCAGCAGACAGGGGCTAGCCTACGAGCAGTACTTC.

The chain combines TRBV11-2 with TRBJ2-7; no reliable D call. The germline CDR1 and CDR2 sequences are SGHAT and FQNNGV. This CDR3 comprises 12 residues. V was shortened by 6 bases and J by 0 bases, with 6 bases between the two germline ends. CDR3 loop: CASRADSYEQYF. In DNA form, the CDR3 reads TGTGCCAGCAGGGCCGACTCCTACGAGCAGTACTTC. Complete variable domain (other parts from reference TRBV11-2 and TRBJ2-7): EAGVAQSPRYKIIEKRQSVAFWCNPISGHATLYWYQQILGQGPKLLIQFQNNGVVDDSQLPKDRFSAERLKGVDSTLKIQPAKLEDSAVYLCASRADSYEQYFGPGTRLTVT.

The chain has TRBV10-3 and TRBJ2-7; D is possibly TRBD1 or TRBD2 (5 bases each). The CDR3 covers 13 residues. V was pared by 2 bases and J by 5 bases, with 10 bases between. Germline assignment: CDR1 ENHRY and CDR2 SYGVKD. The CDR3, as DNA: TGTGCCATCAGTGAGAAGGGGACGAACGAGCAGTACTTC. Its translation is CAISEKGTNEQYF.

V is TRBV30 and J is TRBJ1-1; weak D call: TRBD1 (5 bases). This CDR3 has 16 amino acids. Germline loops: CDR1 GTSNPN, CDR2 SVGIG (reference sequence). Trimming removed 3 bases at V and 2 bases at J, with 19 bases between. The CDR3 bases are TGTGCCTGGAGGGGTGGCTACGGCAGGGAAAACACTGAAGCTTTCTTT. It encodes CAWRGGYGRENTEAFF.

The rearrangement joins TRBV29-1 to TRBJ1-2, with D possibly TRBD1 on 6 matching bases. The CDR3 covers 15 residues. Germline-derived CDR1 and CDR2 are SQVTM and ANQGSEA. Trimming stripped 3 bases from V and 5 bases from J, with 19 bases between. The CDR3 reads CSVDRRGQGGYGYTF. Here the CDR3 DNA reads TGCAGCGTTGACCGCCGGGGGCAGGGAGGGTATGGCTACACCTTC.

The chain recombines TRBV29-1 with TRBJ2-3, with TRBD2 identical over 16 bases. This CDR3 contains 17 residues. Germline CDR1 and CDR2: SQVTM and ANQGSEA. V was pared by 8 bases and J by 6 bases, with 14 bases of the junction left unmatched. CDR3 coding DNA: TGCAGCCATTCTACCGGGACTAGCGGGAGGGGCAGGGATACGCAGTATTTT. This gives the protein CSHSTGTSGRGRDTQYF.

This rearrangement joins TRBV7-8 to TRBJ2-7; TRBD1 agrees at 10 bases. This CDR3 has 14 residues. CDR1 and CDR2 (germline): SGHVS, FQNEAQ. The junction had 7 bases not matched to a gene; V was cut back by 5 bases and J by 6 bases. The CDR3 nucleotides read TGTGCCAGCAGCGGACCGGGACAGGGGCGCGAGCAGTACTTC. The encoded protein is CASSGPGQGREQYF. Together with reference TRBV7-8 and TRBJ2-7, the CDR3 gives the full variable domain: GAGVSQSPRYKVAKRGQDVALRCDPISGHVSLFWYQQALGQGPEFLTYFQNEAQLDKSGLPSDRFFAERPEGSVSTLKIQRTQQEDSAVYLCASSGPGQGREQYFGPGTRLTVT.

The genes are TRBV15 and TRBJ2-1, with D perhaps assigned TRBD1 or TRBD2 (5 bases each). The germline V and J ends were trimmed by 4 bases and 4 bases, with 17 bases remaining between them. This CDR3 contains 16 residues. The V gene's germline CDR1 is LNHNV and CDR2 YYDKDF (reference sequence). CDR3 nucleotides: TGTGCCACCAGCACCGCGCCGGGACCTACGTACAATGAGCAGTTCTTC. The encoded protein is CATSTAPGPTYNEQFF.

This chain joins TRBV5-4 and TRBJ2-3, with 11 bases aligning to TRBD2. The germline V gene has CDR1 SGHNT and CDR2 YYREEE (reference sequence). Losses at the gene ends were 0 bases for V and 0 bases for J; bases not matched to a gene: 6. The CDR3 loop spans 18 amino acids. CDR3 sequence (DNA): TGTGCCAGCAGCTTGGTTAGCGGGGGGGGGCTTAGCACAGATACGCAGTATTTT. Amino acids: CASSLVSGGGLSTDTQYF.

The chain recombines TRBV5-6 with TRBJ2-7; no clear D. This CDR3 region has 13 residues. Germline CDR1 is SGHDT and CDR2 is YYEEEE. Trimming took 4 bases from V and 1 from J, leaving 9 bases between them. The DNA for the CDR3 is TGTGCCAGCAGCCCCCGGGCTTCCTACGAGCAGTACTTC. Protein sequence: CASSPRASYEQYF.

V and J are TRBV4-1 and TRBJ2-2; D gene uncertain. This CDR3 spans 14 amino acids. Germline V gene data show CDR1 as MGHRA and CDR2 as YSYEKL. V lost 2 bases and J lost 4, with 8 bases in between. Written as DNA, the CDR3 is TGCGCCAGCAGCCAAATAAGGGCCACCGGGGAGCTGTTTTTT. This encodes CASSQIRATGELFF.

V gene TRBV27 combines with J gene TRBJ1-1; D call uncertain. The V and J ends lost 5 bases and 8 bases respectively, with 21 bases between them. The CDR3 runs 15 residues. CDR1 is MNHEY and CDR2 is SMNVEV in the germline V gene (reference sequence). This CDR3 is CASSPRGGTRIEAFF. CDR3 DNA: TGTGCCAGCAGTCCCCGGGGAGGAACCAGGATAGAAGCTTTCTTT.

The CDR3 DNA sequence: TGTGCCAGCAGCCGGGACAGGGGGCTTACGGACACCGGGGAGCTGTTTTTT. It is translated as CASSRDRGLTDTGELFF. The J gene is TRBJ2-2, the V gene TRBV5-6; 12 bases line up with TRBD1. Germline V gene data show CDR1 as SGHDT and CDR2 as YYEEEE. With V trimmed by 4 bases and J by 3 bases, 7 bases remained unmatched. This CDR3 contains 17 residues.

The chain links TRBV19 to TRBJ2-5; 7 bases map to TRBD2. The germline V gene encodes CDR1 LNHDA and CDR2 SQIVND (reference sequence). J gave up 5 bases and V 3 bases, and 12 bases lay outside the gene matches. The CDR3 length is 16 residues. The CDR3 reads CASSMFGGGREETQYF. In DNA form, the CDR3 reads TGTGCCAGTAGTATGTTTGGCGGCGGGCGGGAGGAGACCCAGTACTTC.

V and J are TRBV28 and TRBJ1-4; 7 bases agree with TRBD1. This CDR3 is 16 amino acids long. The V gene end was trimmed by 4 bases and the J gene end by 8 bases; junction bases not matched to a gene: 13. CDR1 and CDR2 from the germline V gene are MDHEN and SYDVKM. DNA for the CDR3: TGTGCCAGCAGTTCAAGCATACAGGGGAGAGGCGAAAAACTGTTTTTT. Translated, it gives CASSSSIQGRGEKLFF.